The 29 T cell receptor beta chains given below trace back to one sample, sequenced in a study of cytomegalovirus exposure and HLA in healthy donors. It was with 60 Vbeta and 13 Jbeta primers that the PCR ran. Profiling relied on immunoSEQ multiplex PCR, and the TCRdb table lists in-frame clones only, not all of them. There are about 150,000 clones in the sample; just under 75% occur only once, and under 2% lies in the top ten. The sample taken for sequencing was PBMCs. The receptors shown here come from a young woman in good health and CMV-seronegative.

The chain uses TRBV7-3 and TRBJ2-1; a possible D gene is TRBD2 (6 bases). There are 14 residues in the CDR3. Germline V gene lookup returns CDR1 SGHTA and CDR2 FQGTGA. Trimming left V 4 bases short and J 4 bases short, with 11 bases between. CDR3 nucleotides: TGTGCCAGCAGCTCCGTGGCGGGGTACAATGAGCAGTTCTTC. Its protein product is CASSSVAGYNEQFF. The complete variable domain, with remaining parts taken from reference TRBV7-3 and TRBJ2-1, reads GAGVSQTPSNKVTEKGKYVELRCDPISGHTALYWYRQSLGQGPEFLIYFQGTGAADDSGLPNDRFFAVRPEGSVSTLKIQRTERGDSAVYLCASSSVAGYNEQFFGPGTRLTVL.

This chain connects TRBV5-1 to TRBJ2-2; 8 bases are shared with TRBD1. Unmatched junction bases numbered 10, after V lost 5 bases and J lost 4 bases. CDR3 size: 16 residues. Germline CDR1 is SGHRS and CDR2 is YFSETQ. CDR3 DNA sequence: TGCGCCAGCAGACAGGACAGGGCGTTTGGCACCGGGGAGCTGTTTTTT. Encoded protein: CASRQDRAFGTGELFF.

This chain links TRBV30 with TRBJ2-1; a weak D match, TRBD2 (6 bases). Germline assignment: CDR1 GTSNPN and CDR2 SVGIG (reference sequence). CDR3 length: 13 amino acids. The V and J ends lost 7 bases and 7 bases respectively, with 17 bases between them. The CDR3 bases are TGTGCCTTCGTAGCGGAGGTGATTAATGAGCAGTTCTTC. Amino acids: CAFVAEVINEQFF.

V gene TRBV7-9 combines with J gene TRBJ1-1; 9 nucleotides line up with TRBD1. CDR1 SEHNR and CDR2 FQNEAQ come from the germline V gene (reference sequence). The junction had 5 bases not matched to a gene; V was cut back by 5 bases and J by 7 bases. There are 13 residues in the CDR3. The CDR3 coding sequence is TGTGCCAGCAGCCCAGGGACAGGGAATGAAGCTTTCTTT. It yields the protein CASSPGTGNEAFF.

The rearrangement uses TRBV14 and TRBJ2-1; TRBD1 is a possible D gene (6 bases). The V gene lost 1 base and the J gene lost 0 bases, with 10 bases spanning the gap. The CDR3 has 16 residues. Germline V lookup: CDR1 SGHDN, CDR2 FVKESK. CDR3 bases: TGTGCCAGCAGCCAAGGGCAGGGGCTCTCCTACAATGAGCAGTTCTTC. Encoded protein: CASSQGQGLSYNEQFF. Filled out from reference TRBV14 and TRBJ2-1, the complete variable domain reads EAGVTQFPSHSVIEKGQTVTLRCDPISGHDNLYWYRRVMGKEIKFLLHFVKESKQDESGMPNNRFLAERTGGTYSTLKVQPAELEDSGVYFCASSQGQGLSYNEQFFGPGTRLTVL.

The V call is TRBV6-1, the J call TRBJ1-3; D is possibly TRBD1 (5 bases). V gave up 4 bases and J gave up 0 bases, with 10 bases separating them. This CDR3 contains 15 residues. Germline CDR1 is MNHNS and CDR2 is SASEGT. The CDR3: CASSGGVFSGNTIYF. DNA for the CDR3: TGTGCCAGCAGTGGGGGCGTCTTCTCTGGAAACACCATATATTTT.

This sequence joins TRBV18 and TRBJ1-1; 7 bases align to TRBD1. J lost 2 bases, V lost 1 base, and 4 bases had no gene match. The CDR3 has 15 residues. Germline V gene lookup returns CDR1 KGHSH and CDR2 LQKENI. The CDR3 spells CASSPRGQTNTEAFF. The CDR3 bases are TGTGCCAGCTCACCACGGGGACAGACTAACACTGAAGCTTTCTTT.

The chain recombines TRBV28 with TRBJ2-7; possibly TRBD1 for D (7 bases). Germline V gene lookup returns CDR1 MDHEN and CDR2 SYDVKM. The V end lost 7 bases, the J end lost 5 bases, and 21 bases lay between the germline ends. This CDR3 is built from 15 residues. In nucleotides, the CDR3 is TGTGCCAGCACCTCCAGCCAGGGGGGTCAGCACGAGCAGTACTTC. It specifies CASTSSQGGQHEQYF.

This clone was seen only a few times. V usage is TRBV7-8 and J usage is TRBJ2-1; a weak D match, TRBD2 (5 bases). The CDR3 sequence is 15 residues long. Germline values: CDR1 SGHVS, CDR2 FQNEAQ. The V end lost 5 bases, the J end lost 6 bases, and 17 bases lay between the germline ends. The CDR3 is CASSLEWTGSNEQFF. CDR3 DNA sequence: TGTGCCAGCAGCCTCGAGTGGACTGGTTCCAATGAGCAGTTCTTC.

In this sample, this clone turned up a few times. The chain couples TRBV27 to TRBJ2-1, with a possible D match to TRBD1 (6 bases). The CDR3 runs to 14 residues. With 4 bases removed from V and 2 bases from J, the gap between germline ends came to 9 bases. Looked up from germline, CDR1 is MNHEY and CDR2 is SMNVEV (reference sequence). The CDR3 DNA reads TGTGCCAGCAGTTCCAGGGGACCCTACAATGAGCAGTTCTTC. This translates into CASSSRGPYNEQFF.

The table lists this clone with a few counts. J is TRBJ2-3 and V is TRBV5-1, with TRBD1 matching over 9 bases. From germline, CDR1 is SGHRS and CDR2 YFSETQ. The CDR3 contains 14 residues. The trim removed 2 bases at V and 3 bases at J, leaving 1 base unmatched. CDR3 coding DNA: TGCGCCAGCAGCTTCGGACAGGGGACAGATACGCAGTATTTT. This encodes CASSFGQGTDTQYF.

This sequence joins TRBV5-4 and TRBJ2-4; D may be TRBD2 (5 bases). The length of the CDR3 is 13 residues. Germline values: CDR1 SGHNT, CDR2 YYREEE (reference sequence). V was trimmed by 0 bases and J by 9 bases, leaving 10 bases between them. CDR3 sequence reads: CASSLAVGGIQYF. CDR3 in DNA: TGTGCCAGCAGCTTGGCCGTCGGAGGCATTCAGTACTTC.

V is TRBV7-9 and J is TRBJ1-1, with 8 bases that match TRBD1. V gave up 7 bases and J gave up 10 bases; unmatched junction bases: 14. Looked up from germline, CDR1 is SEHNR and CDR2 is FQNEAQ (reference sequence). The CDR3 sequence is 14 residues long. In nucleotides, the CDR3 is TGTGCCAGCAACCCTCTAATCCAGGGGGCCGGAGCTTTCTTT. As protein: CASNPLIQGAGAFF.

The chain links TRBV5-6 to TRBJ1-2; 9 bases line up with TRBD1. The germline CDR1 and CDR2 sequences are SGHDT and YYEEEE. CDR3 length: 14 amino acids. With V trimmed by 4 bases and J by 4 bases, 5 bases remained unmatched. Here the CDR3 DNA reads TGTGCCAGCAGCCTAGACAGGGGGTTCTATGGCTACACCTTC. Translation: CASSLDRGFYGYTF.

V gene TRBV5-1 combines with J gene TRBJ2-1, with 8 bases identical to TRBD2. This CDR3 contains 14 residues. V trimming: 3 bases; J trimming: 8 bases; junction bases outside the gene matches: 7. The germline V gene encodes CDR1 SGHRS and CDR2 YFSETQ. The CDR3 bases are TGCGCCAGCAGCTCGGGACTAGGCATCCATGAGCAGTTCTTC. Protein: CASSSGLGIHEQFF.

The V and J genes are TRBV4-3 and TRBJ2-2; D is possibly TRBD1 (6 bases). The CDR3 is 16 residues long. The V gene lost 0 bases and the J gene lost 7 bases, with 15 bases spanning the gap. Germline V lookup: CDR1 LGHNA, CDR2 YSLEER. The CDR3 DNA sequence: TGCGCCAGCAGCCAAGATCTCTCAGGGGTAGGCGGGGAGCTGTTTTTT. Translation gives CASSQDLSGVGGELFF.

The rearrangement uses TRBV6-5 and TRBJ2-1, with a tentative D call TRBD1 (6 bases). The V end lost 2 bases, the J end lost 4 bases, and 9 bases lay between the germline ends. The CDR3 is 14 residues long. CDR1 is MNHEY, CDR2 SVGAGI, per germline. CDR3 sequence reads: CASSYGTPYNEQFF. The CDR3 nucleotides read TGTGCCAGCAGTTACGGGACACCTTACAATGAGCAGTTCTTC.

The chain links TRBV5-6 to TRBJ2-2, with a tentative D call TRBD1 (7 bases). With 2 bases removed from V and 4 bases from J, the gap between germline ends came to 18 bases. The CDR3 length is 17 residues. Looked up from germline, CDR1 is SGHDT and CDR2 is YYEEEE. CDR3 sequence reads: CASSFPHQGGLTGELFF. The CDR3 DNA sequence: TGTGCCAGCAGCTTCCCTCATCAGGGGGGCCTCACCGGGGAGCTGTTTTTT.

This clone was detected a few times. The rearrangement links TRBV11-2 to TRBJ2-1; 8 bases agree with TRBD2. CDR1 is SGHAT and CDR2 is FQNNGV in the germline V gene. V dropped 5 bases and J dropped 12; count of bases not matched to a gene: 15. This CDR3 contains 15 residues. CDR3 sequence: CASSHTSGRLVGQFF. In DNA form, the CDR3 reads TGTGCCAGCAGCCATACTAGCGGAAGGTTGGTCGGGCAGTTCTTC.

V usage is TRBV6-5 and J usage is TRBJ2-1; 7 nucleotides align to TRBD2. With 0 bases clipped from V and 4 bases from J, the junction kept 6 bases outside the gene matches. From germline, CDR1 is MNHEY and CDR2 SVGAGI. The CDR3 covers 16 residues. The CDR3 reads CASSYSGGSPYNEQFF. The DNA of the CDR3 is TGTGCCAGCAGTTACTCGGGCGGGAGTCCTTACAATGAGCAGTTCTTC.

This clone turned up a few times. The chain uses TRBV11-3 and TRBJ2-3, with D perhaps TRBD2 (6 bases). This CDR3 spans 15 amino acids. Germline CDR1 is SGHNT and CDR2 is YENEEA. V lost 1 base, J lost 4 bases, and 12 bases lay in between. As DNA, the CDR3 is TGTGCCAGCAGCTTAGGGGTTGGAGGGGCAGATACGCAGTATTTT. Its translation: CASSLGVGGADTQYF.

The V gene is TRBV5-1, the J gene TRBJ1-4, with 12 nucleotides matching TRBD1. Per germline, CDR1 SGHRS and CDR2 YFSETQ. The CDR3 consists of 15 residues. Trimming removed 4 bases from V and 8 bases from J; junction bases left unmatched: 6. As DNA, the CDR3 is TGCGCCAGCAGCCCAGGGACAGGGGGCGGCGAAAAACTGTTTTTT. Residues: CASSPGTGGGEKLFF.

The rearrangement links TRBV7-9 to TRBJ2-5; 10 nucleotides match TRBD1. Looked up from germline, CDR1 is SEHNR and CDR2 is FQNEAQ (reference sequence). CDR3 size: 15 residues. V shed 5 bases, J shed 5 bases, and the junction held 8 bases outside the gene matches. The CDR3: CASSPGTGAWETQYF. The CDR3 DNA is TGTGCCAGCAGCCCAGGGACAGGGGCCTGGGAGACCCAGTACTTC.

The V and J genes are TRBV10-3 and TRBJ2-3, with D possibly being TRBD1 (7 bases). The length of the CDR3 is 13 residues. Germline V gives CDR1 ENHRY, CDR2 SYGVKD. V lost 10 bases and J 1 base, leaving 12 bases between the germline ends. DNA for the CDR3: TGTGCCAGCCGGGGGACAGGCACAGATACGCAGTATTTT. Translated: CASRGTGTDTQYF.

The chain employs TRBV14 and TRBJ1-2; D unresolved. V lost 3 bases, J lost 2 bases, and 7 bases lay in between. The CDR3 extends over 13 amino acids. Germline V gives CDR1 SGHDN, CDR2 FVKESK. CDR3 nucleotides: TGTGCCAGCAGCCATGATCTAAACTATGGCTACACCTTC. It encodes CASSHDLNYGYTF.

The chain uses TRBV27 and TRBJ2-3; 8 bases are a match to TRBD1. Germline values: CDR1 MNHEY, CDR2 SMNVEV (reference sequence). This CDR3 has 16 residues. V lost 2 bases and J lost 2; bases outside the gene matches: 6. As DNA, the CDR3 is TGTGCCAGCAGTTTAGGTTGGGACAGGCTCACAGATACGCAGTATTTT. This encodes CASSLGWDRLTDTQYF.

The chain has TRBV5-1 and TRBJ2-1, with TRBD1 as a possible D gene (5 bases). The CDR3 length is 12 residues. Germline lookup yields CDR1 SGHRS and CDR2 YFSETQ. Trimming pared 7 bases from V and 6 bases from J, leaving 11 bases between. The CDR3 sequence is CASSQAANEQFF. For the CDR3, the DNA is TGCGCCAGCTCACAGGCGGCCAATGAGCAGTTCTTC.

V usage is TRBV5-6 and J usage is TRBJ1-4; D is undetermined. Looked up from germline, CDR1 is SGHDT and CDR2 is YYEEEE. V shed 0 bases and J shed 8 bases, with 11 bases lying between them. The CDR3 covers 14 residues. The CDR3, as DNA: TGTGCCAGCAGCTTGGAGGCGGTCGGCGAAAAACTGTTTTTT. Amino acids: CASSLEAVGEKLFF.

This clone was counted between two and nine times. J is TRBJ2-2 and V is TRBV7-2; 11 positions match TRBD2. Unmatched junction bases numbered 7, after V lost 6 bases and J lost 4 bases. The CDR3 totals 16 residues. Per germline, CDR1 SGHTA and CDR2 FQGNSA. The CDR3 here is CASRGVSGRATGELFF. The CDR3 DNA is TGTGCCAGCAGGGGGGTTAGCGGGAGGGCCACCGGGGAGCTGTTTTTT.